The entry below gives a single TCR beta chain sequence along with its context. Its antigen has not been determined. There are no base qualities to consult, and no much larger clone falls within one base. The donors were healthy, HIV-negative adults with no recently reported acute infections or vaccinations. Every donor was a Caucasian adult living in Nashville, Tennessee, USA. CD4+ T cells were enriched by magnetic negative selection, after which naive cells were positively selected on CD45RA and the negative fraction was taken as the memory subset. After blood collection by leukapheresis, PBMCs were isolated using Ficoll-Histopaque density gradient centrifugation and then cryopreserved in the vapor phase of liquid nitrogen. Analytical flow cytometry was used to check the purity and quantity of each magnetically sorted T cell population. Genomic DNA was isolated from each sorted fraction and quantified by UV absorbance on a Nanodrop 2000c.

The sample belongs to a study of shared clonotypes between healthy human individuals (dated by TCRdb to the early 2020s). For the wider study: The cohort comprised a couple of women and three men aged 18 to 49 years. For each donor, CD4 naive and CD4 memory were each given three plates, CD8 naive was given two plates, and CD8 memory was given one plate. To estimate repertoire size and how much clonotypes are shared between individuals, the study performed deep sequencing of blood TCR repertoires from five healthy adults. To increase sequencing depth and limit assay-specific biases, TCR repertoire library preparation and sequencing were carried out by different laboratories using diverse techniques. Per donor, leukapheresis produced somewhere between about 0.94 and 9 billion PBMCs. Study-level results and caveats: Pairwise subsampling indicated that sequencing depth was expected to affect the degree of clonotype sharing among donors. Naive subsets generally had larger estimated clonotype richness than memory subsets. Sampling was restricted to blood, and TCR repertoires in tissue are likely to differ from TCR repertoires in blood. Because the study included only a small number of donors, the genetic and exposure-history diversity represented was limited. Rarefaction of sorted-subset datasets indicated incomplete sequencing despite the large sequencing depth. Sharing across a handful of donors was observed for about 5% of naive CD4, over 3% of naive CD8, over 2% of memory CD4, and roughly 0.43% of memory CD8 clonotypes. Higher generation probabilities were observed for clonotypes shared by all four sorted-subset donors than for non-shared clonotypes.

Using the deep immunoSEQ assay, multiplex PCR amplified TCR CDR3 regions from genomic DNA. Genomic DNA extracted from each cell subset was distributed evenly over all wells of several immunoSEQ 96-well plates, and each plate served as one replicate. Each replicate PCR for sorted subsets received around 210 ng genomic DNA, equal to tens of thousands of T cell genomes. Purified libraries were quantified with a Qubit 3.0 fluorometer, sized on a Bioanalyzer 2100, and re-quantified with the KAPA Library Quantification kit. Every immunoSEQ 96-well plate was sequenced on a separate single-read 150-cycle Illumina NextSeq 550 flow cell. From the authors' description of their analysis: The immunoSEQ output contained only junctional sequences without quality scores, so filtering could not match that applied to full-length reads. Sequences were annotated with PyIR, a Python wrapper for IgBLAST v1.9, using IMGT germline references to assign V/J genes and CDR3. Any read was removed if the V/J assignment was weak (E-value above 1e-6), the CDR3 was missing, or the read contained stop codons, out-of-frame junctions, or ambiguous translated residues. V3J clonotypes were defined as sequences sharing an identical inferred V gene, J gene, and CDR3 amino acid sequence. Percentage overlap between repertoires was calculated by dividing the number of shared unique clonotypes by the size of the smaller repertoire. Three approaches were used to assess repertoire richness: RTK rarefaction, the Chao1 estimator, and Recon v2.1 estimates of unobserved clonotypes. Generation probabilities for all TCRbeta clonotypes obtained by the gDNA method from a handful of donors were computed using OLGA. TCRdb re-hosts the immuneACCESS table, in-frame sequences only. Its copies lack some clones; in the studies checked, an unresolved V gene accounts for under half of them, and the cause for the rest is not known. That table gives V, J and clone size, and the DNA gave D and trimming. Across this sample there are 2 million to 2.5 million clones, with almost 96% seen only once. In total, the top ten clones hold approximately 0.13% of the sample.

From cysteine to phenylalanine, the CDR3 is 17 amino acids long. This entry keeps only the CDR3 DNA: 51 bases, framed from base 1. Via the germline V gene (reference sequence), CDR1 is MNHEY and CDR2 SMNVEV. For this chain, trimming is 4 bases at the V end and 2 bases at the J end, and the number of junction bases without a gene match is 11. This clonotype was sampled from a man aged 18 to 29 in good health. The sequencing input was naive CD4+ T cells sorted from blood. The meaning of the sample's cell subset or site label: CD45RA+ positively selected. Recombination connected TRBV27 to TRBJ2-1; the junction holds 7 bases that match TRBD1. The sequenced DNA: TGTGCCAGCAGTTCTAGAAAGACAGGGACACCCTACAATGAGCAGTTCTTC. Protein translation: CASSSRKTGTPYNEQFF.